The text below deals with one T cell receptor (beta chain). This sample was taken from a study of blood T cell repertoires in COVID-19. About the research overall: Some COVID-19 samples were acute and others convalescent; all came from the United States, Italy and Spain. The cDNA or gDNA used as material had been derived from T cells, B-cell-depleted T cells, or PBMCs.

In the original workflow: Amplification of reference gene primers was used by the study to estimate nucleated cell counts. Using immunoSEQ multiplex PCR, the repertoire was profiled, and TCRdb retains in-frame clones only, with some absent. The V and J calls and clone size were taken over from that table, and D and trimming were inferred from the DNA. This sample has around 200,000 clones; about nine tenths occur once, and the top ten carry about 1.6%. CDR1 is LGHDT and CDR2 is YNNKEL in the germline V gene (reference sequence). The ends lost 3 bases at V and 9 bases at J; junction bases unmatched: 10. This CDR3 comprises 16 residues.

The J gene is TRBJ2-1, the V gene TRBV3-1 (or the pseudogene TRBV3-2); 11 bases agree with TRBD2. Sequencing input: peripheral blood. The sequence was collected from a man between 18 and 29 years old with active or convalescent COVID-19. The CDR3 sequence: CASSHRIAGGQGEQFF. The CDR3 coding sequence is TGTGCCAGCAGCCATAGGATAGCGGGGGGGCAGGGTGAGCAGTTCTTC.